The clone carrying this TCR beta chain was counted a few times. Its cognate antigen is unknown. The data derive from a study of cytomegalovirus exposure and HLA in healthy donors. The study's findings and limits: In presence/absence analyses, roughly uniform sequencing depth across donors was assumed.

Germline-derived CDR1 and CDR2 are SGHTA and FQGTGA. V was pared by 4 bases and J by 7 bases, with 16 bases of the junction left unmatched. This CDR3 comprises 16 residues. It was with 60 Vbeta and 13 Jbeta primers that the PCR ran. Only in-frame clones appear in the TCRdb table, and some are missing; sequencing was by immunoSEQ multiplex PCR. This sample yields about 83,000 clones, of which about 69% are seen a single time; roughly 4.2% belongs to the top ten. The sample was PBMCs. V gene TRBV7-3 combines with J gene TRBJ2-7; 7 bases align to TRBD2. The TCR sequence derives from a man in his 60s in good health and CMV-seronegative. The CDR3 DNA follows: TGTGCCAGCAGCTCCCGAGGTGGCGGGGGATCTGGTGAGCAGTACTTC. Its protein is CASSSRGGGGSGEQYF.